This T cell receptor (beta chain) came from a study of Ad26.COV2.S vaccination and SARS-CoV-2 variants. Clones were read by immunoSEQ multiplex PCR, and TCRdb kept only the in-frame ones, dropping some. The sample lists about 140,000 clones, roughly 89% occurring once. Notes on the study in general: The placebo group had lower spike-specific TCR breadth than the vaccine recipients did. Similar non-spike TCR breadth was observed in recipients of vaccine and of placebo.

Remarks on this clone: Its antigen remains unidentified.

Trimming stripped 1 base from V and 5 bases from J, with 12 bases between. This CDR3 region has 15 residues. Looked up from germline, CDR1 is LGHNT and CDR2 is FRNRAP. This specimen consisted of peripheral blood, obtained after recovery from COVID-19. The sequence came from a human donor who had recovered from COVID-19. The chain recombines TRBV12-5 with TRBJ2-1, with D possibly being TRBD2 (6 bases). CDR3 protein: CASGLEGLSNNEQFF. As DNA, the CDR3 is TGTGCTAGTGGTTTGGAAGGACTATCAAACAATGAGCAGTTCTTC.